This T cell receptor (beta chain) was observed in a study of shared clonotypes between healthy human individuals. V lost 11 bases and J 4 bases, leaving 18 bases between the germline ends. The CDR3 is made up of 13 amino acids. Germline loops: CDR1 MNHEY, CDR2 SMNVEV (reference sequence). Terminally differentiated effector memory CD45RA+ cells were left out of the naive CD8 fraction, which was CD45RO-negative and positively selected for CCR7. The protocol was immunoSEQ multiplex PCR, while the TCRdb copy is restricted to in-frame clones and leaves out a portion. The sample contains roughly 2.1 million clones, more than 85% of which appear only once.

This clonotype was sampled from a young man in good health. Some clones in this sample may be carry-over from other donors' samples. V gene TRBV27 combines with J gene TRBJ2-7; D tentatively fits TRBD1 or TRBD2 (7 bases each). Sequencing used naive CD8+ T cells from PBMCs. Here the CDR3 reads CAVRGRERYEQYF. The CDR3 DNA sequence: TGTGCCGTCAGGGGGAGGGAGCGGTACGAGCAGTACTTC.